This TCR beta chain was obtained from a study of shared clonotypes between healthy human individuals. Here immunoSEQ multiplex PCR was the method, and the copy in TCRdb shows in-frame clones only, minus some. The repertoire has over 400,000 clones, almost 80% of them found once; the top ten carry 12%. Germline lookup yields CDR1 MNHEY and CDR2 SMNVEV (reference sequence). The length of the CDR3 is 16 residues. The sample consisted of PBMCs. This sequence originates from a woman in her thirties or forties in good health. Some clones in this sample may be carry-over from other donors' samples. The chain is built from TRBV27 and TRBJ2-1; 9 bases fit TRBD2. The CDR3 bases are TGTGCTTCCCTTCGCAAAGGCGGGAGGGCTAGGGATGAGCAGTTCTTC. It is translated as CASLRKGGRARDEQFF.